The 28 T cell receptor beta chains below come from one sample, sequenced in a study of shared clonotypes between healthy human individuals (dated by TCRdb to the early 2020s). The library was prepared using the immunoSEQ multiplex PCR assay. Sourced from immuneACCESS, this table was stored by TCRdb with only in-frame sequences that have V and J called. A share of the clones is absent; for the studies checked, an unresolved V gene accounts for under half, and the remainder has no known explanation. The sample table shows some 1 million clones, and 75% are seen once. The leading ten clones occupy nearly 1.5% of the sample. Sequenced material: memory CD4+ T cells sorted from blood. In light of the paper, this sample's cell subset or site label describes: CD45RA-negative fraction. The origin of the receptors is a man between 18 and 35 years old in good health.

V usage is TRBV10-3 and J usage is TRBJ1-4; 7 bases are a match to TRBD1. The V gene's germline CDR1 is ENHRY and CDR2 SYGVKD. The J segment lost 4 bases and the V segment lost 8 bases, leaving 4 bases of the junction unmatched. The CDR3 contains 13 residues. CDR3 DNA sequence: TGTGCCATCCAACAGGGGATTAATGAAAAACTGTTTTTT. Its translation is CAIQQGINEKLFF.

V usage is TRBV27 and J usage is TRBJ1-2; D is undetermined. The V gene's germline CDR1 is MNHEY and CDR2 SMNVEV (reference sequence). This CDR3 spans 14 amino acids. Trimming took 5 bases from V and 2 from J, leaving 12 bases between them. In nucleotides, the CDR3 is TGTGCCAGCAGTCCCCGATCAGTCAACTATGGCTACACCTTC. It is translated as CASSPRSVNYGYTF.

Note on this clone: Different DNA sequences within this sample yield the same CDR3. Here the CDR3 reads CATSREGGFTYEQYF. For the CDR3, the DNA is TGTGCCACCAGCAGAGAAGGGGGCTTTACCTACGAGCAGTACTTC. The chain combines TRBV15 with TRBJ2-7, with 7 bases that match TRBD1. The V gene end was trimmed by 0 bases and the J gene end by 2 bases; junction bases not matched to a gene: 4. Per the germline V gene, CDR1 is LNHNV and CDR2 is YYDKDF (reference sequence). The CDR3 extends over 15 amino acids.

This chain links TRBV5-1 with TRBJ1-4, with 10 bases that match TRBD1. V lost 4 bases to trimming and J lost 8 bases; unmatched junction nucleotides: 5. The germline V gene has CDR1 SGHRS and CDR2 YFSETQ. The CDR3 spans 14 residues. Written as DNA, the CDR3 is TGCGCCAGCAGCGGGGGACAGGGGAAGGAAAAACTGTTTTTT. Encoded protein: CASSGGQGKEKLFF. The entire variable domain, with the rest obtained from reference TRBV5-1 and TRBJ1-4, is as follows: KAGVTQTPRYLIKTRGQQVTLSCSPISGHRSVSWYQQTPGQGLQFLFEYFSETQRNKGNFPGRFSGRQFSNSRSEMNVSTLELGDSALYLCASSGGQGKEKLFFGSGTQLSVL.

The V and J genes are TRBV28 and TRBJ2-2, with D possibly matching TRBD1 (5 bases). The CDR3 is 14 amino acids. The V and J ends lost 10 bases and 5 bases respectively, with 17 bases between them. Germline lookup yields CDR1 MDHEN and CDR2 SYDVKM. The CDR3 DNA is TGTGCCATCCTCGAGGCAGGGCAGACCGGGGAGCTGTTTTTT. Its translation is CAILEAGQTGELFF.

The chain joins TRBV25-1 to TRBJ2-1; possible D gene TRBD2, 6 bases. The germline gives CDR1 MGHDK, CDR2 SYGVNS. The length of the CDR3 is 14 residues. The V end lost 9 bases, the J end lost 6 bases, and 18 bases lay between the germline ends. DNA for the CDR3: TGTGCCAGTCTAGCGTCTAAACTGTCCAATGAGCAGTTCTTC. Its translation: CASLASKLSNEQFF. Based on the CDR3 plus reference TRBV25-1 and TRBJ2-1, the full variable domain is EADIYQTPRYLVIGTGKKITLECSQTMGHDKMYWYQQDPGMELHLIHYSYGVNSTEKGDLSSESTVSRIRTEHFPLTLESARPSHTSQYLCASLASKLSNEQFFGPGTRLTVL.

The V and J genes are TRBV5-4 and TRBJ1-4; TRBD1 matches 7 bases. The CDR3 runs to 15 residues. Germline V gene sequence: CDR1 SGHNT, CDR2 YYREEE (reference sequence). Losses at the gene ends were 0 bases for V and 3 bases for J; bases not matched to a gene: 2. For the CDR3, the DNA is TGTGCCAGCAGCTTGGGCGGGACAGCTAATGAAAAACTGTTTTTT. It translates to CASSLGGTANEKLFF. The full variable domain, in which reference TRBV5-4 and TRBJ1-4 provide the parts outside the CDR3, is ETGVTQSPTHLIKTRGQQVTLRCSSQSGHNTVSWYQQALGQGPQFIFQYYREEENGRGNFPPRFSGLQFPNYSSELNVNALELDDSALYLCASSLGGTANEKLFFGSGTQLSVL.

The chain has TRBV28 and TRBJ2-7; the D is unclear. Trimming cost V 3 bases and J 0 bases, with 9 bases left between them. CDR1 is MDHEN, CDR2 SYDVKM, per germline. The CDR3 length is 14 residues. CDR3 protein: CASSFKIPSYEQYF. The CDR3 region has the DNA TGTGCCAGCAGTTTCAAAATTCCCTCCTACGAGCAGTACTTC.

The J gene is TRBJ2-5, the V gene TRBV5-1; 8 bases match TRBD2. The V gene's germline CDR1 is SGHRS and CDR2 YFSETQ. V lost 0 bases, J lost 4 bases, and 5 bases stayed unmatched. The CDR3 loop spans 15 amino acids. CDR3 region: CASSLDGTSTETQYF. As DNA, the CDR3 is TGCGCCAGCAGCTTGGACGGGACTAGTACAGAGACCCAGTACTTC.

The chain is built from TRBV2 and TRBJ2-7; 11 bases are a match to TRBD2. The germline V gene has CDR1 SNHLY and CDR2 FYNNEI. The CDR3 is 14 residues long. V was clipped by 6 bases and J by 3 bases; unmatched bases: 4. The CDR3 DNA reads TGTGCCAGCAGGACTAGCGGGGTGATCTACGAGCAGTACTTC. Amino acid sequence: CASRTSGVIYEQYF. Looking up the rest from reference TRBV2 and TRBJ2-7 gives the full variable domain: EPEVTQTPSHQVTQMGQEVILRCVPISNHLYFYWYRQILGQKVEFLVSFYNNEISEKSEIFDDQFSVERPDGSNFTLKIRSTKLEDSAMYFCASRTSGVIYEQYFGPGTRLTVT.

There are a few counts of this clone. The chain recombines TRBV7-2 with TRBJ2-7, with TRBD2 identical over 10 bases. CDR3 length: 16 residues. V was clipped by 3 bases and J by 2 bases; unmatched bases: 7. Germline V gives CDR1 SGHTA, CDR2 FQGNSA. DNA of the CDR3: TGTGCCAGCAGCTTGATATCAGGACTAGCGGCCTACGAGCAGTACTTC. This sequence encodes CASSLISGLAAYEQYF.

The chain carries TRBV5-1 and TRBJ2-1, with D perhaps being TRBD1 or TRBD2 (5 bases each). V was cut by 4 bases and J by 0 bases, with 14 bases left in between. CDR1 and CDR2 from the germline V gene are SGHRS and YFSETQ. The CDR3 is made up of 16 amino acids. In DNA, the CDR3 is TGCGCCAGCAGCCAAACCGGGACGGGCTCCTACAATGAGCAGTTCTTC. Translating it yields CASSQTGTGSYNEQFF.

This chain connects TRBV6-6 to TRBJ1-5; D uncertain. Looked up from germline, CDR1 is MNHNY and CDR2 is SVGAGI (reference sequence). The CDR3 contains 13 residues. The V end was cut by 4 bases, the J end by 1 base, with 5 bases between. The CDR3 sequence is CASSFLSNQPQHF. CDR3 nucleotides: TGTGCCAGCAGTTTTCTGAGCAATCAGCCCCAGCATTTT.

The chain recombines TRBV2 with TRBJ2-3; no clear D. Trimming left V 6 bases short and J 1 base short, with 11 bases between. The germline V gene has CDR1 SNHLY and CDR2 FYNNEI. The CDR3 length is 14 residues. The CDR3, as DNA: TGTGCCAGCAGGGTCCTATGGGGCACAGATACGCAGTATTTT. Translation gives CASRVLWGTDTQYF.

The genes are TRBV4-1 and TRBJ2-3; 8 bases agree with TRBD2. Losses at the gene ends were 4 bases for V and 2 bases for J; bases not matched to a gene: 5. This CDR3 comprises 15 residues. Looked up from germline, CDR1 is MGHRA and CDR2 is YSYEKL. The CDR3 DNA reads as TGCGCCAGCAGCCTGGCGGGGGGAAACACAGATACGCAGTATTTT. This gives the protein CASSLAGGNTDTQYF.

The V gene is TRBV5-4, the J gene TRBJ1-5, with D unclear. V was cut by 5 bases and J by 8 bases, with 20 bases left in between. Germline V gene sequence: CDR1 SGHNT, CDR2 YYREEE (reference sequence). This CDR3 has 15 amino acids. DNA of the CDR3: TGTGCCAGCAGTCCCGGTCCGGATAACATCAAGCCCCAGCATTTT. This gives the protein CASSPGPDNIKPQHF.

V gene TRBV18 combines with J gene TRBJ1-6; TRBD1 is a possible D gene (5 bases). Trimming took 2 bases from V and 0 from J, leaving 14 bases between them. Germline V gene lookup returns CDR1 KGHSH and CDR2 LQKENI. This CDR3 region has 18 residues. CDR3 sequence (DNA): TGTGCCAGCTCACCAGGAGGGACCGAGAGCTCCTATAATTCACCCCTCCACTTT. It is translated as CASSPGGTESSYNSPLHF.

About this clone: This same CDR3 is encoded by further DNA sequences in the sample. The chain carries TRBV10-3 and TRBJ2-3, with D possibly called TRBD1 or TRBD2 (6 bases each). The germline gives CDR1 ENHRY, CDR2 SYGVKD. The CDR3 is 15 residues long. V was pared by 0 bases and J by 1 base, with 8 bases between. CDR3 sequence reads: CAISESRGGTDTQYF. The CDR3 DNA is TGTGCCATCAGTGAGTCGAGGGGGGGCACAGATACGCAGTATTTT.

The genes are TRBV10-2 and TRBJ2-1; 10 positions match TRBD2. The CDR3 spans 17 residues. The V gene end was trimmed by 4 bases and the J gene end by 0 bases; junction bases not matched to a gene: 6. Germline loops: CDR1 WSHSY, CDR2 SAAADI. The CDR3 loop is CASSATSGLSSYNEQFF. For the CDR3, the DNA is TGCGCCAGCAGTGCGACTAGCGGGCTCAGCTCCTACAATGAGCAGTTCTTC.

This clone appeared a few times. V is TRBV13 and J is TRBJ1-2, with D possibly matching TRBD1 (6 bases). This CDR3 comprises 16 residues. V gave up 0 bases and J gave up 3 bases, with 14 bases separating them. Per germline, CDR1 PRHDT and CDR2 FYEKMQ (reference sequence). For the CDR3, the DNA is TGTGCCAGCAGCTTAGGCGGTTCAGGGGTCTACTATGGCTACACCTTC. Residues: CASSLGGSGVYYGYTF.

This clone appeared a few times. This chain connects TRBV6-1 to TRBJ1-6; possible D gene TRBD1, 6 bases. V was pared by 10 bases and J by 7 bases, with 17 bases between. Looked up from germline, CDR1 is MNHNS and CDR2 is SASEGT. The CDR3 extends over 14 amino acids. The CDR3 bases are TGTGCCATTCTGGGGCAGGGGTACAATTCACCCCTCCACTTT. Its protein is CAILGQGYNSPLHF.

The J gene is TRBJ1-6, the V gene TRBV6-5; possibly TRBD1 for D (5 bases). In germline, CDR1 is MNHEY, CDR2 SVGAGI. The CDR3 extends over 15 amino acids. With 0 bases removed from V and 11 bases from J, the gap between germline ends came to 14 bases. The CDR3 loop reads CASSYSGAGRPPLHF. In DNA form, the CDR3 reads TGTGCCAGCAGTTACTCAGGGGCAGGGCGACCACCCCTCCACTTT.

V gene TRBV10-3 combines with J gene TRBJ2-1; unclear D gene. The CDR3 consists of 12 residues. Trimming removed 6 bases from V and 7 bases from J, with 10 bases in between. The germline V gene encodes CDR1 ENHRY and CDR2 SYGVKD. The CDR3 DNA is TGTGCCATCAGCCCGGCCGGGAATGAGCAGTTCTTC. Translated: CAISPAGNEQFF.

V usage is TRBV5-1 and J usage is TRBJ1-5; 10 bases align to TRBD1. V lost 4 bases to trimming and J lost 1 base; unmatched junction nucleotides: 5. CDR1 and CDR2 from the germline V gene are SGHRS and YFSETQ. CDR3 size: 16 residues. Here the CDR3 DNA reads TGCGCCAGCAGCCTCGAGGGACAGGGGAGCAATCAGCCCCAGCATTTT. This gives the protein CASSLEGQGSNQPQHF.

V usage is TRBV18 and J usage is TRBJ2-7; 7 nucleotides agree with TRBD1. Trimming cost V 1 base and J 7 bases; bases outside gene matches: 10. Germline V gene sequence: CDR1 KGHSH, CDR2 LQKENI. The CDR3 length is 15 residues. This CDR3 reads CASSPQGATSVEQYF. CDR3 nucleotides: TGTGCCAGCTCACCACAGGGGGCGACGTCGGTTGAGCAGTACTTC.

The chain uses TRBV5-1 and TRBJ2-3; D is perhaps TRBD2 (6 bases). V lost 0 bases, J lost 0 bases, and 11 bases lay in between. CDR3 length: 16 amino acids. The germline gives CDR1 SGHRS, CDR2 YFSETQ. The CDR3 region is CASSLAPGTSTDTQYF. In DNA form, the CDR3 reads TGCGCCAGCAGCTTGGCCCCGGGGACTAGCACAGATACGCAGTATTTT.

The table lists this clone with a count of one. The gene calls are TRBV18 and TRBJ2-4; D tentatively fits TRBD1 or TRBD2 (5 bases each). TRBJ2-7 explains the end of the DNA better; the J call may be wrong. Germline CDR1 reads KGHSH; CDR2 reads LQKENI. This CDR3 has 15 residues. CDR3 bases: TGTGCCAGCTCACCTCCGGGACGGGGATCCTACGAGCAGTACTTC. Protein: CASSPPGRGSYEQYF.

The V and J genes are TRBV6-1 and TRBJ2-4; D possibly corresponds to TRBD1 (6 bases). The CDR3 contains 12 residues. Germline lookup yields CDR1 MNHNS and CDR2 SASEGT. Trimming removed 4 bases from V and 6 bases from J, with 7 bases in between. The CDR3 spells CASSVQGNIQYF. The CDR3 DNA is TGTGCCAGCAGTGTACAGGGAAACATTCAGTACTTC.